This T cell receptor beta chain was observed in a study of cytotoxic CD8 clonotypes in ibrutinib-treated CLL. Whole-study context: A mean of approximately 260,000 productive templates and 100,000 or so productive rearrangements was obtained per sample. Findings and limits, study-wide: Whereas clonality rose at ibrutinib response, it declined toward baseline at progression.

Method: immunoSEQ multiplex PCR; TCRdb's copy keeps in-frame clones and lacks some. Among just over 200,000 clones listed, just over 70% were seen once. Trimming cost V 6 bases and J 0 bases, with 6 bases left between them. Germline V CDR1 and CDR2: SNHLY, FYNNEI. CDR3 size: 12 residues. This clone turned up a few times. The antigen is not known. The specimen was PBMCs, collected after 12 months of ibrutinib treatment. This sequence joins TRBV2 and TRBJ2-7, with D uncertain. This clonotype was obtained from a human donor with chronic lymphocytic leukemia. CDR3: CASRVSSYEQYF. The CDR3 nucleotides read TGTGCCAGCAGGGTGTCCTCCTACGAGCAGTACTTC.